The rows below give T cell receptor beta chains drawn from one sample of a study of T-cell reconstitution after alpha-beta-depleted transplantation in children. TCRdb itself ran the PCR reads through MiXCR, one entry per CDR3 protein. The table lists 100,000 or so distinct CDR3 sequences, about 12% of them singletons. Sequenced material: PBMCs from the stem cell graft donor, taken from the stem cell graft. All receptors come from a human donor who donated a stem cell graft to a child with inherited bone marrow failure. The CDR3 runs from the conserved cysteine through the conserved F or W. Each record gives: CDR3 protein, CDR3 DNA, clone size, D gene, J gene, V gene. A D gene is named only where the DNA matches it firmly. Some rows mark clone size as missing; the rest say once, few, many or name a class of expanded clone.

CDR3aa: CATSDFSGAGELFF; CDR3nt: TGTGCCACCAGTGATTTTTCCGGCGCCGGGGAGCTGTTTTTT; abundance: many; d_gene: -; j_gene: TRBJ2-2; v_gene: TRBV24-1
CDR3aa: CASRSRGMGETQYF; CDR3nt: TGTGCCAGCAGATCCAGGGGAATGGGGGAGACCCAGTACTTC; abundance: -; d_gene: -; j_gene: TRBJ2-5; v_gene: TRBV6-2/TRBV6-3
CDR3aa: CASSQDSKNEKLFF; CDR3nt: TGTGCCAGCAGCCAAGACAGCAAGAATGAAAAACTGTTTTTT; abundance: many; d_gene: -; j_gene: TRBJ1-4; v_gene: TRBV7-9
CDR3aa: CATTQDRSGYNEQFF; CDR3nt: TGTGCCACCACCCAAGATCGGAGCGGGTACAATGAGCAGTTCTTC; abundance: -; d_gene: -; j_gene: TRBJ2-1; v_gene: TRBV3-1
CDR3aa: CASSLIGSEAFF; CDR3nt: TGTGCCAGCAGTTTAATCGGCAGCGAAGCTTTCTTT; abundance: many; d_gene: -; j_gene: TRBJ1-1; v_gene: TRBV27
CDR3aa: CASSLGTGENSPLHF; CDR3nt: TGTGCCAGCAGCTTGGGGACAGGGGAAAATTCACCCCTCCACTTT; abundance: many; d_gene: TRBD1; j_gene: TRBJ1-6; v_gene: TRBV11-3
CDR3aa: CASIPSTGLSYNEQFF; CDR3nt: TGTGCCAGCATCCCCTCGACAGGGTTGTCCTACAATGAGCAGTTCTTC; abundance: -; d_gene: TRBD1; j_gene: TRBJ2-1; v_gene: TRBV7-2
CDR3aa: CATSRVWRFTEAFF; CDR3nt: TGTGCCACCAGTCGAGTCTGGAGGTTCACTGAAGCTTTCTTT; abundance: many; d_gene: -; j_gene: TRBJ1-1; v_gene: TRBV24-1
CDR3aa: CASSYSGNGNTIYF; CDR3nt: TGTGCCAGCAGTTACTCGGGTAATGGAAACACCATATATTTT; abundance: -; d_gene: -; j_gene: TRBJ1-3; v_gene: TRBV6-6
CDR3aa: CASSLSGGYTF; CDR3nt: TGTGCCAGCAGTTTATCGGGCGGCTACACCTTC; abundance: many; d_gene: -; j_gene: TRBJ1-2; v_gene: TRBV12-3/TRBV12-4
CDR3aa: CASSYQETQYF; CDR3nt: TGCGCCAGCAGCTACCAAGAGACCCAGTACTTC; abundance: many; d_gene: -; j_gene: TRBJ2-5; v_gene: TRBV5-1
CDR3aa: CASSLGLGQPLHF; CDR3nt: TGTGCCAGCAGCTTAGGTTTGGGGCAACCCCTCCACTTT; abundance: many; d_gene: -; j_gene: TRBJ1-6; v_gene: TRBV7-3
CDR3aa: CASSLTGTQPQHF; CDR3nt: TGTGCCAGCAGTTTGACAGGGACTCAGCCCCAGCATTTT; abundance: many; d_gene: TRBD1; j_gene: TRBJ1-5; v_gene: TRBV6-5
CDR3aa: CASSSTGVATNEKLFF; CDR3nt: TGTGCCAGCAGCTCCACCGGGGTTGCAACTAATGAAAAACTGTTTTTT; abundance: once; d_gene: -; j_gene: TRBJ1-4; v_gene: TRBV6-1
CDR3aa: CASSRVRGETQYF; CDR3nt: TGTGCCAGTAGTAGGGTCCGAGGAGAGACCCAGTACTTC; abundance: -; d_gene: -; j_gene: TRBJ2-5; v_gene: TRBV19
CDR3aa: CASSLQFNYGYTF; CDR3nt: TGTGCCAGCAGCTTACAGTTTAACTATGGCTACACCTTC; abundance: few; d_gene: -; j_gene: TRBJ1-2; v_gene: TRBV7-2
CDR3aa: CPSSLTSGPNEQFF; CDR3nt: TGTCCCAGCAGTTTGACTAGCGGGCCTAATGAGCAGTTCTTC; abundance: many; d_gene: TRBD2; j_gene: TRBJ2-1; v_gene: TRBV12-3/TRBV12-4
CDR3aa: CASSLSWGSNEQFF; CDR3nt: TGCGCCAGCAGCTTGTCCTGGGGCAGCAATGAGCAGTTCTTC; abundance: many; d_gene: -; j_gene: TRBJ2-1; v_gene: TRBV5-1
CDR3aa: CASSLTGNQPQHF; CDR3nt: TGTGCCAGCAGCTTGACAGGCAATCAGCCCCAGCATTTT; abundance: many; d_gene: -; j_gene: TRBJ1-5; v_gene: TRBV5-8
CDR3aa: CSVVEGTGELFF; CDR3nt: TGCAGCGTTGTGGAGGGCACCGGGGAGCTGTTTTTT; abundance: once; d_gene: -; j_gene: TRBJ2-2; v_gene: TRBV29-1
CDR3aa: CASILAEVFSYEQYF; CDR3nt: TGTGCCAGCATCTTAGCGGAGGTCTTCTCCTACGAGCAGTACTTC; abundance: many; d_gene: -; j_gene: TRBJ2-7; v_gene: TRBV11-2
CDR3aa: CSARDLTGPDTQYF; CDR3nt: TGCAGTGCTAGAGATTTGACAGGGCCAGATACGCAGTATTTT; abundance: many; d_gene: TRBD1; j_gene: TRBJ2-3; v_gene: TRBV20-1
CDR3aa: CASSTPSGTSYNEQFF; CDR3nt: TGTGCCAGCAGTACTCCTAGCGGGACTTCCTACAATGAGCAGTTCTTC; abundance: -; d_gene: TRBD2; j_gene: TRBJ2-1; v_gene: TRBV28
CDR3aa: CASLLEGEAFF; CDR3nt: TGTGCCAGCCTCCTGGAGGGTGAAGCTTTCTTT; abundance: many; d_gene: -; j_gene: TRBJ1-1; v_gene: TRBV28
CDR3aa: CASSHDDRAYEQYF; CDR3nt: TGCGCCAGCAGCCACGATGACAGGGCCTACGAGCAGTACTTC; abundance: many; d_gene: TRBD1; j_gene: TRBJ2-7; v_gene: TRBV4-3
CDR3aa: CASSLGITGTQYF; CDR3nt: TGTGCCAGCAGCTTAGGAATAACAGGGACCCAGTACTTC; abundance: many; d_gene: -; j_gene: TRBJ2-5; v_gene: TRBV7-2
CDR3aa: CASSSGHEGTEKLFF; CDR3nt: TGTGCCAGCAGCTCTGGACACGAAGGGACCGAAAAACTGTTTTTT; abundance: few; d_gene: -; j_gene: TRBJ1-4; v_gene: TRBV7-9
CDR3aa: CASSKSLNTEAFF; CDR3nt: TGCGCCAGCTCAAAAAGCCTAAACACTGAAGCTTTCTTT; abundance: many; d_gene: -; j_gene: TRBJ1-1; v_gene: TRBV5-1
CDR3aa: CASSPPGQGLSNYGYTF; CDR3nt: TGTGCCAGCTCCCCCCCGGGACAGGGCCTCTCTAACTATGGCTACACCTTC; abundance: many; d_gene: TRBD1; j_gene: TRBJ1-2; v_gene: TRBV12-3/TRBV12-4
CDR3aa: CASSLLAGGPGEQFF; CDR3nt: TGCGCCAGCAGCCTTCTAGCGGGAGGGCCAGGTGAGCAGTTCTTC; abundance: many; d_gene: TRBD2; j_gene: TRBJ2-1; v_gene: TRBV5-1
CDR3aa: CASSQVSTGEDYEQYF; CDR3nt: TGCGCCAGCAGCCAAGTTTCCACAGGGGAAGACTACGAGCAGTACTTC; abundance: once; d_gene: TRBD1; j_gene: TRBJ2-7; v_gene: TRBV4-3
CDR3aa: CASSQEGAVKFF; CDR3nt: TGCGCCAGCAGCCAAGAAGGGGCAGTGAAGTTCTTC; abundance: many; d_gene: -; j_gene: TRBJ2-1; v_gene: TRBV4-3
CDR3aa: CASNKGSNTEAFF; CDR3nt: TGTGCCAGCAATAAGGGGTCGAACACTGAAGCTTTCTTT; abundance: many; d_gene: -; j_gene: TRBJ1-1; v_gene: TRBV25-1
CDR3aa: CSARESREGPETQYF; CDR3nt: TGCAGTGCTAGAGAGTCGCGGGAGGGCCCAGAGACCCAGTACTTC; abundance: many; d_gene: TRBD2; j_gene: TRBJ2-5; v_gene: TRBV20-1
CDR3aa: CASSGLGTGVDEQYF; CDR3nt: TGTGCCAGCTCAGGCCTGGGGACAGGGGTGGACGAGCAGTACTTC; abundance: few; d_gene: TRBD1; j_gene: TRBJ2-7; v_gene: TRBV18
CDR3aa: CASSVRDNTEAFF; CDR3nt: TGTGCCAGCAGCGTACGCGACAACACTGAAGCTTTCTTT; abundance: many; d_gene: -; j_gene: TRBJ1-1; v_gene: TRBV9
CDR3aa: CSASADSNEKLFF; CDR3nt: TGCAGTGCTAGTGCGGACAGTAATGAAAAACTGTTTTTT; abundance: many; d_gene: -; j_gene: TRBJ1-4; v_gene: TRBV20-1
CDR3aa: CATQAGGQREQYF; CDR3nt: TGTGCCACCCAAGCGGGAGGTCAACGGGAGCAGTACTTC; abundance: many; d_gene: TRBD2; j_gene: TRBJ2-7; v_gene: TRBV15
CDR3aa: CASSERHENQPQHF; CDR3nt: TGTGCCAGCAGTGAACGGCACGAGAATCAGCCCCAGCATTTT; abundance: once; d_gene: -; j_gene: TRBJ1-5; v_gene: TRBV2
CDR3aa: CASSVASSHPPQYF; CDR3nt: TGTGCCAGCAGCGTAGCTAGCAGCCACCCCCCGCAGTACTTC; abundance: many; d_gene: -; j_gene: TRBJ2-7; v_gene: TRBV9
CDR3aa: CAISAASGYNEQFF; CDR3nt: TGTGCCATCAGTGCGGCTAGCGGGTACAATGAGCAGTTCTTC; abundance: many; d_gene: TRBD2; j_gene: TRBJ2-1; v_gene: TRBV10-3
CDR3aa: CASSPMQETQYF; CDR3nt: TGTGCCAGCAGCCCCATGCAAGAGACCCAGTACTTC; abundance: few; d_gene: -; j_gene: TRBJ2-5; v_gene: TRBV7-2
CDR3aa: CASSYSSSGGTDEQFF; CDR3nt: TGTGCCAGCAGTTACTCTTCGAGCGGGGGGACGGATGAGCAGTTCTTC; abundance: -; d_gene: TRBD2; j_gene: TRBJ2-1; v_gene: TRBV6-2/TRBV6-3
CDR3aa: CASITGGNTEAFF; CDR3nt: TGTGCCAGTATTACGGGTGGGAACACTGAAGCTTTCTTT; abundance: -; d_gene: -; j_gene: TRBJ1-1; v_gene: TRBV19
CDR3aa: CASDRDREAGANVLTF; CDR3nt: TGTGCCAGCGACCGGGACAGGGAAGCTGGGGCCAACGTCCTGACTTTC; abundance: -; d_gene: TRBD1; j_gene: TRBJ2-6; v_gene: TRBV2
CDR3aa: CASSLGGSADTQYF; CDR3nt: TGTGCCAGCAGCCTAGGAGGGTCTGCAGATACGCAGTATTTT; abundance: many; d_gene: -; j_gene: TRBJ2-3; v_gene: TRBV7-2
CDR3aa: CASSQGDTNYEQYF; CDR3nt: TGCGCCAGCAGCCAAGGGGACACAAACTACGAGCAGTACTTC; abundance: many; d_gene: -; j_gene: TRBJ2-7; v_gene: TRBV4-3
CDR3aa: CSARRPGQVTDTQYF; CDR3nt: TGCAGTGCTAGGAGGCCGGGACAGGTCACAGATACGCAGTATTTT; abundance: many; d_gene: TRBD1; j_gene: TRBJ2-3; v_gene: TRBV20-1
CDR3aa: CASVSGREQYF; CDR3nt: TGTGCCAGTGTTTCCGGCCGGGAGCAGTACTTC; abundance: many; d_gene: -; j_gene: TRBJ2-7; v_gene: TRBV6-5
CDR3aa: CASAPTRDETQYF; CDR3nt: TGTGCCAGTGCACCAACCAGGGACGAGACCCAGTACTTC; abundance: few; d_gene: -; j_gene: TRBJ2-5; v_gene: TRBV3-1
CDR3aa: CASSQDPPDWAGDEQFF; CDR3nt: TGTGCCAGCAGCCAAGACCCCCCGGACTGGGCAGGGGATGAGCAGTTCTTC; abundance: -; d_gene: -; j_gene: TRBJ2-1; v_gene: TRBV14
CDR3aa: CASSLGLSYNEQFF; CDR3nt: TGTGCCAGCAGTTTAGGGCTCTCCTACAATGAGCAGTTCTTC; abundance: few; d_gene: -; j_gene: TRBJ2-1; v_gene: TRBV12-3/TRBV12-4
CDR3aa: CASSLLASGNEQFF; CDR3nt: TGCGCCAGCAGCTTGCTAGCGTCAGGAAATGAGCAGTTCTTC; abundance: many; d_gene: -; j_gene: TRBJ2-1; v_gene: TRBV5-1
CDR3aa: CASSPAGGGWGTGELFF; CDR3nt: TGTGCCAGCAGTCCTGCCGGTGGGGGTTGGGGGACCGGGGAGCTGTTTTTT; abundance: many; d_gene: -; j_gene: TRBJ2-2; v_gene: TRBV28
CDR3aa: CASSLMGGTYNEQFF; CDR3nt: TGTGCCAGCAGCTTAATGGGGGGTACCTACAATGAGCAGTTCTTC; abundance: many; d_gene: -; j_gene: TRBJ2-1; v_gene: TRBV7-3